This T cell receptor (beta chain) originates from a study of control samples from healthy donors and cancer patients. TCRdb keeps only in-frame clones here, not all; method: immunoSEQ multiplex PCR. The sample lists around 90,000 clones, approximately 89% occurring once. The sample consisted of blood. The sequence was collected from a man under 40 in good health.

CDR3 nucleotides: TGTGCCAGCAGCTCATCAGGGGGCACAGATACGCAGTATTTT. It is translated as CASSSSGGTDTQYF. The gene calls are TRBV11-2 and TRBJ2-3; tentative D call: TRBD1 (6 bases). This CDR3 contains 14 residues. Trimming left V 4 bases short and J 1 base short, with 9 bases between. The V gene's germline CDR1 is SGHAT and CDR2 FQNNGV.